The sequence of this TCR beta chain was determined in a study of graft-versus-host responses after intestinal transplantation. Study background: All recipients got anti-thymocyte globulin induction, then tacrolimus and steroids for 3 to 4 years. Study results and caveats: Early post-transplant HvG declines tracked with peak circulating GvH clone levels.

This clone appeared a few times. Its antigen is currently unknown. V was trimmed by 0 bases and J by 2 bases, leaving 11 bases between them. The germline V gene has CDR1 SEHNR and CDR2 FQNEAQ (reference sequence). This CDR3 region has 16 residues. Profiled with immunoSEQ multiplex PCR; TCRdb holds only in-frame clones, not every one. The sample has tens of thousands of clones; 75% to 95% are singletons. This sequence joins TRBV7-9 and TRBJ1-3; no definite D call. Sequencing used PBMCs, obtained almost 320 days after intestinal transplant. This TCR was recovered from a human patient who received an intestinal transplant, so some T cells may come from the graft donor. The chain's CDR3 is CASSLAGGSTGNTIYF. The CDR3, as DNA: TGTGCCAGCAGCTTAGCCGGCGGGTCCACTGGAAACACCATATATTTT.